The 19 T cell receptor beta chains in this list originate from one sample, sequenced in a study of T cell responses to AZD1222 COVID-19 vaccine. TCRdb's table, derived via immunoSEQ multiplex PCR, lists solely in-frame clones and lacks some. The profile shows over 100,000 clones, 89% of them singletons. This material consisted of peripheral blood, taken on day 0 of AZD1222 vaccination. The receptors here all came from an adult in good health.

The chain is built from TRBV19 and TRBJ1-2; D unresolved. This CDR3 has 13 residues. Between the trimmed V and J ends, which lost 3 bases and 3 bases, there was a span of 8 bases. Germline loops: CDR1 LNHDA, CDR2 SQIVND (reference sequence). The CDR3 region is CASSMQVHYGYTF. CDR3 DNA: TGTGCCAGTAGTATGCAGGTCCACTATGGCTACACCTTC.

The chain joins TRBV30 to TRBJ1-4; D not resolved. CDR3 length equals 12 residues. Trimming cost V 4 bases and J 10 bases, with 13 bases left between them. Germline V gives CDR1 GTSNPN, CDR2 SVGIG (reference sequence). CDR3 in DNA: TGTGCCTGGAACGTAGTATCCGGAAAACTGTTTTTT. Translated: CAWNVVSGKLFF.

The V and J genes are TRBV15 and TRBJ2-1; D tentatively fits TRBD1 or TRBD2 (5 bases each). CDR3 length equals 19 residues. Trimming stripped 3 bases from V and 3 bases from J, with 24 bases between. The germline gives CDR1 LNHNV, CDR2 YYDKDF (reference sequence). CDR3 DNA: TGTGCCACCAGCAGCCTTTTCCCGAGCCCCCAGGGAGACTACAATGAGCAGTTCTTC. Amino acid sequence: CATSSLFPSPQGDYNEQFF.

The chain uses TRBV6-6 and TRBJ1-2; no clear D gene. The germline V gene has CDR1 MNHNY and CDR2 SVGAGI (reference sequence). Deletions cut 5 bases from V and 4 bases from J, with 20 bases between. The CDR3 is 16 amino acids. CDR3 in DNA: TGTGCCAGCAGTAGGAACCTGGACGTAGATATCTATGGCTACACCTTC. Protein product: CASSRNLDVDIYGYTF.

The J gene is TRBJ2-3, the V gene TRBV9, with D perhaps TRBD2 (6 bases). Trimming left V 0 bases short and J 3 bases short, with 11 bases between. This CDR3 contains 15 residues. Germline CDR1 reads SGDLS; CDR2 reads YYNGEE. DNA of the CDR3: TGTGCCAGCAGCGTAGTCGGCGGGGCTACAGATACGCAGTATTTT. It encodes CASSVVGGATDTQYF.

The chain has TRBV6-5 and TRBJ2-2; D unclear. With 0 bases removed from V and 7 bases from J, the gap between germline ends came to 15 bases. The CDR3 covers 16 residues. Germline CDR1 and CDR2: MNHEY and SVGAGI. CDR3 residues: CASSYSISISGGELFF. Written as DNA, the CDR3 is TGTGCCAGCAGTTACTCGATCTCGATTTCCGGCGGGGAGCTGTTTTTT.

The rearrangement uses TRBV3-1 (or the pseudogene TRBV3-2) and TRBJ2-7, with a weak D call TRBD1 (6 bases). V was pared by 6 bases and J by 3 bases, with 12 bases between. The CDR3 contains 13 residues. Germline assignment: CDR1 LGHDT and CDR2 YNNKEL (reference sequence). CDR3 amino acids: CASSSGAGYEQYF. The CDR3 nucleotides are TGTGCCAGCAGTTCAGGGGCAGGCTACGAGCAGTACTTC.

This chain connects TRBV5-8 to TRBJ1-5, with a possible D match to TRBD1 (5 bases). The V end lost 3 bases, the J end lost 5 bases, and 9 bases lay between the germline ends. Germline CDR1 and CDR2: SGHTS and YDEGEE. The CDR3 has 13 amino acids. The CDR3, as DNA: TGTGCCAGCAGCTCCTTCAGGGATCAGCCCCAGCATTTT. Protein sequence: CASSSFRDQPQHF.

The V and J genes are TRBV7-2 and TRBJ2-1; D perhaps matches TRBD2 (5 bases). V gave up 4 bases and J gave up 2 bases, with 9 bases separating them. The germline V gene has CDR1 SGHTA and CDR2 FQGNSA. The CDR3 totals 14 residues. The CDR3 DNA follows: TGTGCCAGCAGCTCCGGACTGGCCTACAATGAGCAGTTCTTC. Translation: CASSSGLAYNEQFF.

The genes are TRBV6-5 and TRBJ2-1; D remains unclear. Germline V gene lookup returns CDR1 MNHEY and CDR2 SVGAGI. V lost 3 bases and J 9 bases, leaving 9 bases between the germline ends. CDR3 length: 12 amino acids. CDR3 nucleotide sequence: TGTGCCAGCAGTTATCACCGCGGTGAGCAGTTCTTC. This sequence encodes CASSYHRGEQFF.

This chain connects TRBV30 to TRBJ1-2; D unresolved. From germline, CDR1 is GTSNPN and CDR2 SVGIG (reference sequence). The ends were cut back, 0 bases at V and 3 bases at J, with 8 bases in the middle. The CDR3 is 13 amino acids. This CDR3 reads CAWSVAVYYGYTF. The CDR3 DNA is TGTGCCTGGAGTGTAGCAGTTTACTATGGCTACACCTTC.

The table lists this clone with a count of one. The V call is TRBV19, the J call TRBJ1-6, with no clear D. CDR3 size: 12 residues. Trimming cost V 6 bases and J 11 bases, with 11 bases left between them. Per germline, CDR1 LNHDA and CDR2 SQIVND (reference sequence). The CDR3 coding sequence is TGTGCCAGTAGCCCTCCGAGGGCACCCCTCCACTTT. As protein: CASSPPRAPLHF.

The chain employs TRBV28 and TRBJ2-7, with TRBD2 as a possible D gene (6 bases). From germline, CDR1 is MDHEN and CDR2 SYDVKM. Trimming shortened V by 7 bases and J by 7 bases, and 14 bases separated the two germline ends. The CDR3 has 12 residues. CDR3: CASTPPRGEQYF. In DNA form, the CDR3 reads TGTGCCAGCACTCCTCCCCGGGGGGAGCAGTACTTC.

This chain joins TRBV5-6 and TRBJ2-1; D is undetermined. Germline CDR1 is SGHDT and CDR2 is YYEEEE. Deletions cut 1 base from V and 6 bases from J, with 2 bases between. This CDR3 is 11 amino acids long. Here the CDR3 reads CASSLSNEQFF. CDR3 in DNA: TGTGCCAGCAGCTTGAGCAATGAGCAGTTCTTC.

This clone was found once. J is TRBJ2-7 and V is TRBV10-3, with D unclear. Trimming removed 4 bases at V and 4 bases at J, with 11 bases between. Germline V gene data show CDR1 as ENHRY and CDR2 as SYGVKD. The CDR3 spans 13 residues. The DNA of the CDR3 is TGTGCCATCAGTGGAGAACTGCCTTACGAGCAGTACTTC. This codes for CAISGELPYEQYF.

This clone occurred a few times. The V call is TRBV27, the J call TRBJ1-5; no definite D call. Germline loops: CDR1 MNHEY, CDR2 SMNVEV (reference sequence). This CDR3 region has 15 residues. V gave up 0 bases and J gave up 5 bases, with 11 bases separating them. In DNA form, the CDR3 reads TGTGCCAGCAGTTTATCGGATCTGCCCTATCAGCCCCAGCATTTT. This sequence encodes CASSLSDLPYQPQHF.

The CDR3 DNA reads TGTGCCAGCAGTGACGAGAGGGGGACTGAAGCTTTCTTT. Its protein is CASSDERGTEAFF. This sequence joins TRBV6-4 and TRBJ1-1, with D possibly TRBD1 on 6 matching bases. The CDR3 length is 13 residues. Trimming took off 2 bases at V and 5 bases at J, with 9 bases between the two ends. Germline CDR1 MRHNA, CDR2 SNTAGT.

The chain is built from TRBV19 and TRBJ2-5; D is unclear. The CDR3 has 12 amino acids. Germline V gene data show CDR1 as LNHDA and CDR2 as SQIVND (reference sequence). The V end lost 5 bases, the J end lost 5 bases, and 9 bases lay between the germline ends. In nucleotides, the CDR3 is TGTGCCAGTAGTGCACGGTCGGAGACCCAGTACTTC. Its protein product is CASSARSETQYF.

V is TRBV7-9 and J is TRBJ1-1; TRBD1 aligns across 7 bases. Germline CDR1 SEHNR, CDR2 FQNEAQ (reference sequence). CDR3 size: 15 residues. With 4 bases clipped from V and 1 base from J, the junction kept 6 bases outside the gene matches. The CDR3 here is CASSSLTGPNTEAFF. For the CDR3, the DNA is TGTGCCAGCAGCTCATTGACAGGGCCGAACACTGAAGCTTTCTTT.